The entry below describes one TCR beta chain. These data belong to a study of blood T cell repertoires in COVID-19. Study context: Acute and convalescent COVID-19 samples came from the United States, Italy and Spain. T cells, B-cell-depleted T cells, or PBMCs provided the cDNA or gDNA that served as material.

The germline V gene has CDR1 SGHTA and CDR2 FQGTGA. The CDR3 length is 18 residues. Trimming at V came to 0 bases and at J to 5 bases, leaving 9 bases not matched to a gene. Measured with immunoSEQ multiplex PCR; TCRdb has only the in-frame clones, and not every one. The sample lists tens of thousands of clones, over 65% occurring once. The source of this sequence is an older man with active or convalescent COVID-19. The sequencing input was peripheral blood. The chain uses TRBV7-3 and TRBJ2-1; 11 nucleotides line up with TRBD2. CDR3 bases: TGTGCCAGCAGCTTAACGGCCACCGGGACTAGCGGAAACAATGAGCAGTTCTTC. Protein: CASSLTATGTSGNNEQFF.